Listed below are T cell receptor beta chains from one sample, sequenced in a study of blood T cell repertoires in COVID-19. Only in-frame clones appear in the TCRdb table, and some are missing; sequencing was by immunoSEQ multiplex PCR. Of around 170,000 clones in the sample, roughly 84% were seen once. Material for sequencing was peripheral blood. The receptor set was obtained from a man aged 45-65 years with active or convalescent COVID-19. Each CDR3 is given with its conserved first and last residue. D genes are given only for firm matches. Clone sizes are given selectively: once, few, many, or a class where the clone is expanded.

TGTGCCAGCAGTTACTCGAGAGGGACACCCGGCGAGCAGTACTTC CASSYSRGTPGEQYF TRBJ2-7 NA NA TRBV6-5
TGTGCCAGCAGCATAGCGGGACAGAGACCCTCAAAAAACATTCAGTACTTC CASSIAGQRPSKNIQYF TRBJ2-4 NA NA TRBV7-9
TGTGCCAGCAGCTTGCTAGGGGAGGGCCTCTACAATGAGCAGTTCTTC CASSLLGEGLYNEQFF TRBJ2-1 NA TRBD2 TRBV5-6
TGTGCCAGCAGCTTAGGACTACCCCCCTCCTACGAGCAGTACTTC CASSLGLPPSYEQYF TRBJ2-7 NA NA TRBV5-4
TGTGCCAGCAGCGTAGCGGCTAGCGGGAGTTTCGAGCAGTACTTC CASSVAASGSFEQYF TRBJ2-7 NA TRBD2 TRBV9
TGTGCCAGCAGCGTAGGCGGGAGGGCAACAGATACGCAGTATTTT CASSVGGRATDTQYF TRBJ2-3 NA TRBD2 TRBV9
TGCAGCGCTCAGTCGGGACAGGGAGGCCAGCCCCAGCATTTT CSAQSGQGGQPQHF TRBJ1-5 NA TRBD1 TRBV29-1
TGTGCCAGCAGCATCCAAAGTGGGAGACAGGCAACGCCCCTCCACTTT CASSIQSGRQATPLHF TRBJ1-6 NA NA TRBV7-9
TGTGCCAGCAAAGAGGGAACGGTTAGCAATCAGCCCCAGCATTTT CASKEGTVSNQPQHF TRBJ1-5 NA NA TRBV5-8
TGTGCCAGCAGCTTCTCGGGGGAGACCCTGTACTTC CASSFSGETLYF TRBJ2-5 NA NA TRBV7-9
TGTGCCAGCAGCCCTCGACGGGACTCTGGGGCCAACGTCCTGACTTTC CASSPRRDSGANVLTF TRBJ2-6 NA NA TRBV14
TGTGCCAGTAGTCCGACATGGACAGAAAATGAAAAACTGTTTTTT CASSPTWTENEKLFF TRBJ1-4 once NA TRBV19
TGTGCCAGTAGTCGTACGGGGATAAACACCGGGGAGCTGTTTTTT CASSRTGINTGELFF TRBJ2-2 NA NA TRBV19
TGTGCCAGCAGCCTTAGGACAGGGTCGGGAACCGGGGAGCTGTTTTTT CASSLRTGSGTGELFF TRBJ2-2 NA TRBD1 TRBV6-6
TGTGCCATCAAAGGGCCTGCGGGAGGTGGGTACGAGCAGTACTTC CAIKGPAGGGYEQYF TRBJ2-7 NA TRBD2 TRBV10-3
TGTGCCAGCAGTATGGTCAGACTTTCCTACAATGAGCAGTTCTTC CASSMVRLSYNEQFF TRBJ2-1 NA NA TRBV27
TGTGCCACCAGCAGAGAAAGAGGGGGTGATTATGGCTACACCTTC CATSRERGGDYGYTF TRBJ1-2 NA NA TRBV15
TGTGCCAGCAGTTTAAGCGGGAGAACTAACTACGAGCAGTACTTC CASSLSGRTNYEQYF TRBJ2-7 NA TRBD2 TRBV2
TGCAGCGCGGGATCCCCAGATACGCAGTATTTT CSAGSPDTQYF TRBJ2-3 NA NA TRBV20-1
TGTGCCAGCAGCGTAGGTATGGGACAGGTCGCCCCCGAGCAGTACTTC CASSVGMGQVAPEQYF TRBJ2-7 NA TRBD1 TRBV9
TGCAGCACAGACAGGGCCCTAGGCACAGATACGCAGTATTTT CSTDRALGTDTQYF TRBJ2-3 NA TRBD1 TRBV29-1
TGTGCCAGCGGACTAGCGGGGGTGGCAGATACGCAGTATTTT CASGLAGVADTQYF TRBJ2-3 NA TRBD2 TRBV27
TGTGCTAGTGGTTTAGAGGAGAAGGGCTACACCTTC CASGLEEKGYTF TRBJ1-2 NA NA TRBV12-5
TGTGCCAGCAGCTTAGGAGCATGGCAGCCCCAGCATTTT CASSLGAWQPQHF TRBJ1-5 NA NA TRBV7-9
TGCGCCAGCAGCCAGCCGAGTGGTGATACGCAGTATTTT CASSQPSGDTQYF TRBJ2-3 NA NA TRBV4-1